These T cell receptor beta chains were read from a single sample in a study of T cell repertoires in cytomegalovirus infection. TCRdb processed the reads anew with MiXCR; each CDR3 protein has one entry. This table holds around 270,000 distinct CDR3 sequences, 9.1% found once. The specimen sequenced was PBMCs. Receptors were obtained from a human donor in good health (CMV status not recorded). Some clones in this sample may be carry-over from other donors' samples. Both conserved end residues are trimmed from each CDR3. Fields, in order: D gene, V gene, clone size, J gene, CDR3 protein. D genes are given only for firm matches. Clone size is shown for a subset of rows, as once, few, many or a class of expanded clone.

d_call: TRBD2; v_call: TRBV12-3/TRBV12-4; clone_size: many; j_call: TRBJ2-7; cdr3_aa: ASSLVRGTSDYEQY
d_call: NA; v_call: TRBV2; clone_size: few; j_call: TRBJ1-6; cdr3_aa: ASSRQGTALSPLH
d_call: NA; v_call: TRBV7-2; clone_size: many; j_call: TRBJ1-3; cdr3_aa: ASSLAAYSGNTIY
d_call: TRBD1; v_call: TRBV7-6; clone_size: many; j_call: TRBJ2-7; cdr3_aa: ASSLGGGTGISYEQY
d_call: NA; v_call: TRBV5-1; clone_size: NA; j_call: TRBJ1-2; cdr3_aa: ASSTDANYGYT
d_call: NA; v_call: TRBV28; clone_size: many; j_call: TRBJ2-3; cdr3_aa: ASSQVYTQY
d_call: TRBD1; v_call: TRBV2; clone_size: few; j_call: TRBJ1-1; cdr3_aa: ASTGQGESTEAF
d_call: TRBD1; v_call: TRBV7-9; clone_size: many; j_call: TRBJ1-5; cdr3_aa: ATSRGQGVYSNQPQH
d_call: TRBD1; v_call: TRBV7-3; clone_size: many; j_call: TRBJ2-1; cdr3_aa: ASSSGGQRNEQF
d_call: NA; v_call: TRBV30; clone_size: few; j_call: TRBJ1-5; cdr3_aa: AWSTGSHNQPQH
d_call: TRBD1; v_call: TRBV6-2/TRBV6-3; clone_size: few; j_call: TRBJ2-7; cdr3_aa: ASSHPPRDRLTYEQY
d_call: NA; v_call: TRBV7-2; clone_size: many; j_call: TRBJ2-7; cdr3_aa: ASSRGGQRSYEQY
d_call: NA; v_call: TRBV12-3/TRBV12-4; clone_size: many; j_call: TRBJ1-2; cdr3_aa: ASSRTVYGYT
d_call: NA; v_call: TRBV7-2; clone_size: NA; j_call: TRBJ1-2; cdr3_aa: ASSPDREETANYGYT
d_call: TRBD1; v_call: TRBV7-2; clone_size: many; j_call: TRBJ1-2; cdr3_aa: ASSGRDRGFGYT
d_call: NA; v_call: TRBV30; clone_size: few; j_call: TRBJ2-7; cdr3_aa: AWTPGNLFYEQY
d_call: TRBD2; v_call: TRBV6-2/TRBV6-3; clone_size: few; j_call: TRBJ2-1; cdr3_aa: ASSYSGVVLAGNEQF
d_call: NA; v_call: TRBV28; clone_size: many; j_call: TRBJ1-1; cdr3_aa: ASSLLTATYTEAF
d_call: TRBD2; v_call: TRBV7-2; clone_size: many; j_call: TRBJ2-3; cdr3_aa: ASSLAAASGYTDTQY
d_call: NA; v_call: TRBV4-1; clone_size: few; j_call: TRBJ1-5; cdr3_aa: ASSQDRWSVQPQH
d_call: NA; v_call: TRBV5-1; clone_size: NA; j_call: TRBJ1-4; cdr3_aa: ASSFNRDTEKLF
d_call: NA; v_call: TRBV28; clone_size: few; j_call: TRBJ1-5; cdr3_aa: ASLGPLSNQPQH
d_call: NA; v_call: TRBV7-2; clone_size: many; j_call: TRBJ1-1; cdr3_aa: ASSLAHGTEAF
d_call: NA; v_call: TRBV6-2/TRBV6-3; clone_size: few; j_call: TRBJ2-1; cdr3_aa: ASSYLEQSYNEQF
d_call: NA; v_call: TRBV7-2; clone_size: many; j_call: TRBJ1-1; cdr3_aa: ASRSRGVNTEAF
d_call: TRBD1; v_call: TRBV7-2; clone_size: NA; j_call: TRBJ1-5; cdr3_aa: ASSPRTGFGLGSNQPQH
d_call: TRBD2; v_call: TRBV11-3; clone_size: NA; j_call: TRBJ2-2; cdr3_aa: ASSFRAGGNTGELF
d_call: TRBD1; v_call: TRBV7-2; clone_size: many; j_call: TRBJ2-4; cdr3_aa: ASSLIGTAQNIQY
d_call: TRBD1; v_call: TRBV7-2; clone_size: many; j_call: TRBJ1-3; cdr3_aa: ASSKQGAGNTIY
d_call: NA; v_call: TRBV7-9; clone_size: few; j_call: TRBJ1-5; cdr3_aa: ASSFGGQPQH
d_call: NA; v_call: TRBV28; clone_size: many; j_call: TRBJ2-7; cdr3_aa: ATSVQQTYEQY
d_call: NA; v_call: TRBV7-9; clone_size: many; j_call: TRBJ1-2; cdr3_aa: ASSVGDTFKGNYGYT
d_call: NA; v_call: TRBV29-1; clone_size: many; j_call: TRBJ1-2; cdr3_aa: SVVSGTNYGYT
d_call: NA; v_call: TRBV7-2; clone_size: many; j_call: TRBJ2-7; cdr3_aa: ASSLEHRGPYEQY
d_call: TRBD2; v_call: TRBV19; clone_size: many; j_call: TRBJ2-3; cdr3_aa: ASSILAGAGTDTQY
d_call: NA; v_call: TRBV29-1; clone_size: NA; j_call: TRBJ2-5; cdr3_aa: SVGGRQETQY
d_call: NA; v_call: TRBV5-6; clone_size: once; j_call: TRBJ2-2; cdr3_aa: ASSLLAGPGELF
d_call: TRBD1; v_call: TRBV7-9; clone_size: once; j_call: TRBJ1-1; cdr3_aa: ASSLVRFGQGVETEAF
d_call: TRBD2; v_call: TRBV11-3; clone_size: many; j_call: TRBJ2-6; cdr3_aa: ASSPLREVSGANVLT
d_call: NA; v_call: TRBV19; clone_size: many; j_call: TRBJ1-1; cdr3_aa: ASSIRWRSDTEAF
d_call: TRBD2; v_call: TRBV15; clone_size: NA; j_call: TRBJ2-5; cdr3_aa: ATSRVGEGTQY
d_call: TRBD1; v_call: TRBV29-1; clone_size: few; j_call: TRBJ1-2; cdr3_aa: SVGQGPIYGYT
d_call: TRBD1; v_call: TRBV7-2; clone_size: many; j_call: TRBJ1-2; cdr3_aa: ASSLDRHGYT
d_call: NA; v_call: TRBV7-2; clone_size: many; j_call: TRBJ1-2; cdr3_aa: ASTPDGVGNGYT